Each of the 22 T cell receptor beta chains below was sequenced from the same sample in a study of control samples from healthy donors and cancer patients (dated by TCRdb to the early 2020s). The library was obtained by the immunoSEQ multiplex PCR assay. TCRdb took over this immuneACCESS table, retaining in-frame rearrangements with V and J assigned. Such tables are incomplete; in checked studies, under half of the missing clones stem from an unresolved V gene, and the remainder is unexplained. This sample has about 150,000 clones in its table, and about 94% of those were observed once. Under 2.5% of the sample rests with the top ten. Input material: blood. The receptors come from a man over 45 in good health.

The rearrangement links TRBV30 to TRBJ2-1; D might be TRBD1 (6 bases). Trimming stripped 0 bases from V and 4 bases from J, with 28 bases between. The CDR3 loop spans 20 amino acids. Per germline, CDR1 GTSNPN and CDR2 SVGIG (reference sequence). The CDR3 region is CAWSVPPFGRQAHAYNEQFF. Written as DNA, the CDR3 is TGTGCCTGGAGTGTACCGCCATTCGGACGACAGGCCCACGCGTACAATGAGCAGTTCTTC.

The V call is TRBV2, the J call TRBJ1-6; D not resolved. Germline values: CDR1 SNHLY, CDR2 FYNNEI. This CDR3 is built from 13 residues. The germline V and J ends were trimmed by 6 bases and 6 bases, with 9 bases remaining between them. The CDR3 sequence is CASREVGNSPLHF. As DNA, the CDR3 is TGTGCCAGCAGGGAGGTTGGTAATTCACCCCTCCACTTT.

This rearrangement joins TRBV19 to TRBJ2-7; TRBD2 aligns across 8 bases. Germline values: CDR1 LNHDA, CDR2 SQIVND (reference sequence). The trim removed 6 bases at V and 7 bases at J, leaving 11 bases unmatched. This CDR3 region has 14 residues. In DNA, the CDR3 is TGTGCCAGTAGCCTACGTGGGACTAGTCGAGAGCAGTACTTC. Translating it yields CASSLRGTSREQYF.

This clone came up once. The chain couples TRBV11-2 to TRBJ1-1, with a tentative D call TRBD1 (5 bases). The CDR3 is made up of 16 amino acids. Germline CDR1 and CDR2: SGHAT and FQNNGV. V was cut by 5 bases and J by 0 bases, with 16 bases left in between. The CDR3 DNA is TGTGCCAGCAGCCAGGGTCGGGGTCCGATGAACACTGAAGCTTTCTTT. Its translation is CASSQGRGPMNTEAFF.

V usage is TRBV19 and J usage is TRBJ2-2; 7 bases are shared with TRBD2. This CDR3 has 16 amino acids. J lost 2 bases, V lost 7 bases, and 10 bases had no gene match. CDR1 and CDR2 (germline): LNHDA, SQIVND (reference sequence). The CDR3 loop reads CASTHSGGGNTGELFF. CDR3 sequence (DNA): TGTGCCAGTACTCATTCGGGCGGGGGTAACACCGGGGAGCTGTTTTTT. The entire variable domain, with the rest obtained from reference TRBV19 and TRBJ2-2, is as follows: DGGITQSPKYLFRKEGQNVTLSCEQNLNHDAMYWYRQDPGQGLRLIYYSQIVNDFQKGDIAEGYSVSREKKESFPLTVTSAQKNPTAFYLCASTHSGGGNTGELFFGEGSRLTVL.

The rearrangement joins TRBV19 to TRBJ1-1, with 7 nucleotides matching TRBD1. This CDR3 is built from 13 residues. CDR1 and CDR2 from the germline V gene are LNHDA and SQIVND (reference sequence). V shed 7 bases and J 6 bases; nucleotides not matched to a gene: 8. In DNA form, the CDR3 reads TGTGCCAGTACGGGACAGAACGGGCCTGAAGCTTTCTTT. The encoded protein is CASTGQNGPEAFF.

The chain combines TRBV7-9 with TRBJ2-5; D is possibly TRBD1 (6 bases). Looked up from germline, CDR1 is SEHNR and CDR2 is FQNEAQ (reference sequence). The CDR3 sequence is 12 residues long. The V end was cut by 4 bases, the J end by 10 bases, with 13 bases between. The CDR3: CASSYGQLDQYF. CDR3 coding DNA: TGTGCCAGCAGCTACGGACAGTTGGACCAGTACTTC.

The chain links TRBV19 to TRBJ2-7, with D uncertain. There are 13 residues in the CDR3. The V and J ends lost 2 bases and 7 bases respectively, with 12 bases between them. From germline, CDR1 is LNHDA and CDR2 SQIVND (reference sequence). In DNA, the CDR3 is TGTGCCAGTAGTATATGGATCGACGGGGAGCAGTACTTC. The encoded protein is CASSIWIDGEQYF.

The rearrangement joins TRBV18 to TRBJ1-6; 9 nucleotides line up with TRBD1. Germline V gives CDR1 KGHSH, CDR2 LQKENI. The CDR3 consists of 16 residues. V lost 4 bases, J lost 7 bases, and 8 bases stayed unmatched. This CDR3 reads CASSLPNRGPNSPLHF. The CDR3 bases are TGTGCCAGCTCACTACCAAACAGGGGGCCCAATTCACCCCTCCACTTT.

The CDR3 spells CASSLSGQGLSPLHF. In nucleotides, the CDR3 is TGCGCCAGCAGCTTGTCCGGACAGGGGCTATCACCCCTCCACTTT. The chain has TRBV5-1 and TRBJ1-6; 9 nucleotides agree with TRBD1. Germline CDR1 reads SGHRS; CDR2 reads YFSETQ. The CDR3 runs 15 residues. The ends lost 1 base at V and 10 bases at J; junction bases unmatched: 6.

The chain is built from TRBV5-1 and TRBJ2-7, with 9 nucleotides matching TRBD2. This CDR3 contains 15 residues. In germline, CDR1 is SGHRS, CDR2 YFSETQ. After removal of 0 bases from V and 5 bases from J, the junction contained 6 bases not matched to a gene. The CDR3 DNA reads as TGCGCCAGCAGCTTGGTGGTAGCGGGAGTGGACGAGCAGTACTTC. This codes for CASSLVVAGVDEQYF.

The V and J genes are TRBV6-5 and TRBJ2-7; no definite D call. V lost 10 bases and J 5 bases, leaving 24 bases between the germline ends. This CDR3 contains 15 residues. The V gene's germline CDR1 is MNHEY and CDR2 SVGAGI. The CDR3: CATRSHSFRYDEQYF. CDR3 coding DNA: TGTGCCACCCGATCCCATTCGTTTAGATACGACGAGCAGTACTTC.

In regard to this clone: This may come from a read error, since a much larger clone is one base off. This chain uses TRBV11-1 with TRBJ2-7; D may be TRBD1 (7 bases). This CDR3 has 13 amino acids. Germline V lookup: CDR1 SGHAT, CDR2 FQDESV (reference sequence). Trimming removed 2 bases from V and 3 bases from J, with 8 bases in between. CDR3 sequence reads: CASSLQGGYEQYF. DNA for the CDR3: TGTGCCAGCAGCTTACAGGGGGGCTACGAGCAGTACTTC.

V usage is TRBV13 and J usage is TRBJ1-1, with D maybe TRBD1 (5 bases). The CDR3 length is 14 residues. CDR1 is PRHDT and CDR2 is FYEKMQ in the germline V gene (reference sequence). Trimming took off 5 bases at V and 6 bases at J, with 16 bases between the two ends. In DNA form, the CDR3 reads TGTGCCAGCAGCAACGCAGGAGGGGCCTCTGAAGCTTTCTTT. Its translation: CASSNAGGASEAFF.

V usage is TRBV27 and J usage is TRBJ2-7, with 9 nucleotides matching TRBD1. Per the germline V gene, CDR1 is MNHEY and CDR2 is SMNVEV (reference sequence). The CDR3 spans 13 residues. V was pared by 10 bases and J by 4 bases, with 8 bases of the junction left unmatched. CDR3 sequence reads: CATSTGGAYEQYF. In DNA, the CDR3 is TGTGCCACCTCAACAGGGGGCGCATACGAGCAGTACTTC.

The chain combines TRBV6-6 with TRBJ2-1, with TRBD1 matching 7 bases. Germline trimming cut 5 bases from V and 4 bases from J; bases unmatched to any gene: 5. The V gene's germline CDR1 is MNHNY and CDR2 SVGAGI (reference sequence). CDR3 length equals 14 residues. CDR3 in amino acids: CASSPGQSYNEQFF. The CDR3 DNA is TGTGCCAGCAGTCCGGGACAGTCATACAATGAGCAGTTCTTC.

The chain is built from TRBV5-4 and TRBJ2-7; no definite D call. Trimming left V 0 bases short and J 1 base short, with 11 bases between. This CDR3 is 15 amino acids long. Germline-derived CDR1 and CDR2 are SGHNT and YYREEE (reference sequence). The CDR3 protein is CASSLARSLSYEQYF. The CDR3 DNA follows: TGTGCCAGCAGCTTGGCACGGAGTCTTTCCTACGAGCAGTACTTC. The entire variable domain, with the rest obtained from reference TRBV5-4 and TRBJ2-7, is as follows: ETGVTQSPTHLIKTRGQQVTLRCSSQSGHNTVSWYQQALGQGPQFIFQYYREEENGRGNFPPRFSGLQFPNYSSELNVNALELDDSALYLCASSLARSLSYEQYFGPGTRLTVT.

The chain couples TRBV7-9 to TRBJ2-5; tentative D call: TRBD2 (5 bases). CDR1 is SEHNR and CDR2 is FQNEAQ in the germline V gene (reference sequence). V shed 1 base and J shed 0 bases, with 9 bases lying between them. This CDR3 region has 15 residues. CDR3 sequence reads: CASSLVTGYQETQYF. The CDR3 nucleotides are TGTGCCAGCAGCTTAGTAACGGGGTACCAAGAGACCCAGTACTTC. The entire variable domain, with the rest obtained from reference TRBV7-9 and TRBJ2-5, is as follows: DTGVSQNPRHKITKRGQNVTFRCDPISEHNRLYWYRQTLGQGPEFLTYFQNEAQLEKSRLLSDRFSAERPKGSFSTLEIQRTEQGDSAMYLCASSLVTGYQETQYFGPGTRLLVL.

The CDR3 spells CASSWDRVSEQFF. The CDR3 DNA is TGTGCCAGCAGTTGGGACAGGGTAAGTGAGCAGTTCTTC. The chain combines TRBV7-2 with TRBJ2-1, with 9 bases aligning to TRBD1. The CDR3 totals 13 residues. Germline V CDR1 and CDR2: SGHTA, FQGNSA. The ends lost 6 bases at V and 9 bases at J; junction bases unmatched: 6.

This chain joins TRBV5-1 and TRBJ2-2; D ambiguous. Trimming took off 1 base at V and 4 bases at J, with 5 bases between the two ends. Germline values: CDR1 SGHRS, CDR2 YFSETQ. There are 13 residues in the CDR3. CDR3 protein: CASSLRTTGELFF. For the CDR3, the DNA is TGCGCCAGCAGCTTGAGGACCACCGGGGAGCTGTTTTTT.

With respect to this clone: Germline is not matched at one junction end, which may reflect a read error. The chain combines TRBV7-2 with TRBJ2-5; the D gene is possibly TRBD2 (6 bases). CDR3 length: 13 residues. CDR1 is SGHTA, CDR2 FQGNSA, per germline. CDR3 in amino acids: CASSSPADYPPHF. DNA for the CDR3: TGTGCCAGCAGCTCGCCAGCGGACTACCCACCCCACTTC.

The chain combines TRBV28 with TRBJ1-1; D unclear. The germline CDR1 and CDR2 sequences are MDHEN and SYDVKM. The V end was cut by 5 bases, the J end by 4 bases, with 8 bases between. The CDR3 loop spans 12 amino acids. CDR3 sequence reads: CASSPRVTEAFF. The DNA for the CDR3 is TGTGCCAGCAGTCCCCGAGTCACTGAAGCTTTCTTT.